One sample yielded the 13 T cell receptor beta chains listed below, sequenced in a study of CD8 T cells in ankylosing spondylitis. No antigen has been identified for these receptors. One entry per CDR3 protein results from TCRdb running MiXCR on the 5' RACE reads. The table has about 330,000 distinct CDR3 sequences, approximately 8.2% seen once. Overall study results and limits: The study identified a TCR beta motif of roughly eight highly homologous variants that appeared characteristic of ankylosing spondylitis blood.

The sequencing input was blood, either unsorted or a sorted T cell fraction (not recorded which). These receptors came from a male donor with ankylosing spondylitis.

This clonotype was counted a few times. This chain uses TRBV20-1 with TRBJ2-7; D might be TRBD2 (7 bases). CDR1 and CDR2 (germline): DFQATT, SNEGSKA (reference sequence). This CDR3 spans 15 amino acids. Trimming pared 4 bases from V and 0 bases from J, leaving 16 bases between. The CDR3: CSATTGTTSSYEQYF. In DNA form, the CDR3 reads TGCAGTGCTACTACAGGGACTACGAGCTCCTACGAGCAGTACTTC.

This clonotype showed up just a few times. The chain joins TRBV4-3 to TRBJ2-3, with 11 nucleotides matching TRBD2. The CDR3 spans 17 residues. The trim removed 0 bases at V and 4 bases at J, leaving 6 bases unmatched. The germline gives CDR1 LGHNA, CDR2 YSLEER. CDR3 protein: CASSQDASGRPSDTQYF. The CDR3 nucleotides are TGCGCCAGCAGCCAAGACGCTAGCGGGAGGCCGTCAGATACGCAGTATTTT.

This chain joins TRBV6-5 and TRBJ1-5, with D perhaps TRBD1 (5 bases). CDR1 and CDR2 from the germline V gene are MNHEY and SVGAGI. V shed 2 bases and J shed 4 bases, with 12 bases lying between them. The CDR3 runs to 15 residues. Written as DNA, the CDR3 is TGTGCCAGCAGTTACCGAAGGGGCGGAAATCAGCCCCAGCATTTT. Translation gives CASSYRRGGNQPQHF.

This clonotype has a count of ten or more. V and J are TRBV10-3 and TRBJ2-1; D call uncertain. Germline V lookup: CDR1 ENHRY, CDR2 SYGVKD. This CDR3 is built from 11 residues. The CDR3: CAIQAESEQFF. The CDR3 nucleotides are TGTGCAATCCAAGCCGAGTCTGAGCAGTTCTTC.

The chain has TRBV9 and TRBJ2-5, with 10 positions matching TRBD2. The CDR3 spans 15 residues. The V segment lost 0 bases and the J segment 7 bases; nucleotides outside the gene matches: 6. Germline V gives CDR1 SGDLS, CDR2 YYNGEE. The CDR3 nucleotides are TGTGCCAGCAGCGTAGACCTAGCGGGAGCTACGACCCAGTACTTC. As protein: CASSVDLAGATTQYF.

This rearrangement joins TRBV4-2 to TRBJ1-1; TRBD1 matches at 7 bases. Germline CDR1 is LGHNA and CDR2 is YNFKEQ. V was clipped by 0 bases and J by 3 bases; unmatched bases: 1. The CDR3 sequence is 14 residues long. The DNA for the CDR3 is TGTGCCAGCAGCCAAGAGCAGGGGGACACTGAAGCTTTCTTT. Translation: CASSQEQGDTEAFF.

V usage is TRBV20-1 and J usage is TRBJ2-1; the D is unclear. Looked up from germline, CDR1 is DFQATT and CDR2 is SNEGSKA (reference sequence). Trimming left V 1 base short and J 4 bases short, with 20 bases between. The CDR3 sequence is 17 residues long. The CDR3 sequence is CSARVVPRQYNYNEQFF. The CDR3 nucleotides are TGCAGTGCTAGAGTTGTCCCCCGCCAGTATAATTACAATGAGCAGTTCTTC.

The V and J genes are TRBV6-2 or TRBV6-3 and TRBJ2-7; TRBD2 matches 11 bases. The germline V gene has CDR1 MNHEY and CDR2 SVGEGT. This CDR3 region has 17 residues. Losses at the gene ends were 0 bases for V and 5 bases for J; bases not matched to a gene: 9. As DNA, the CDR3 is TGTGCCAGCAGTTACTCGTCATTCCTAGCGGGAGGTAACGAGCAGTACTTC. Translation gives CASSYSSFLAGGNEQYF.

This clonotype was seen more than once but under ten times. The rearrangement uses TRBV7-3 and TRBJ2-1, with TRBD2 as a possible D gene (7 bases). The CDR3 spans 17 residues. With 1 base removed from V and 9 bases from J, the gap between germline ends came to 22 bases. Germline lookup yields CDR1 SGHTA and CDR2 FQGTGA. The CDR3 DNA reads TGTGCCAGCAGCTTAAATGGACGGAGGGGGGGACTAACTGAGCAGTTCTTC. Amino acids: CASSLNGRRGGLTEQFF.

The chain's CDR3 is CASSEGRRGSGQPQHF. The CDR3 region has the DNA TGTGCCAGCAGTGAAGGACGAAGGGGAAGCGGTCAGCCCCAGCATTTT. The chain carries TRBV6-1 and TRBJ1-5; possibly TRBD1 for D (5 bases). V lost 1 base to trimming and J lost 6 bases, with 16 bases between them. This CDR3 is built from 16 residues. Germline CDR1 reads MNHNS; CDR2 reads SASEGT.

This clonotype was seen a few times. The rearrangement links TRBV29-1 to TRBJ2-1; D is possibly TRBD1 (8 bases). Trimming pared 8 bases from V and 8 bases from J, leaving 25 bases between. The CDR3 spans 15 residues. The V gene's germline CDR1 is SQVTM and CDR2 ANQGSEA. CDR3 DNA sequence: TGCAGCTCCCAGTTCTGGGGTACAGGGGGGGATGAGCAGTTCTTC. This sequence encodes CSSQFWGTGGDEQFF.

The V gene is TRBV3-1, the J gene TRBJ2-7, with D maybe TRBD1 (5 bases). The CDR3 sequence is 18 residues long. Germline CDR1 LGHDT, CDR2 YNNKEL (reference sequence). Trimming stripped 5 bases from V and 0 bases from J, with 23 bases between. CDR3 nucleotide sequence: TGTGCCAGCAGCAAGCCCCCCGGGTGGGGCAAAAGCTCCTACGAGCAGTACTTC. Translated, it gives CASSKPPGWGKSSYEQYF.

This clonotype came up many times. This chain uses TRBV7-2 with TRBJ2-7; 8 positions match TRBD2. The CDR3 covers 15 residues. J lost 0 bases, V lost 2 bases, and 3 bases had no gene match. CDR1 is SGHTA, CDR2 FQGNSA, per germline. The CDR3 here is CASSLWAGGSYEQYF. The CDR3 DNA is TGTGCCAGCAGCTTATGGGCGGGAGGCTCCTACGAGCAGTACTTC.